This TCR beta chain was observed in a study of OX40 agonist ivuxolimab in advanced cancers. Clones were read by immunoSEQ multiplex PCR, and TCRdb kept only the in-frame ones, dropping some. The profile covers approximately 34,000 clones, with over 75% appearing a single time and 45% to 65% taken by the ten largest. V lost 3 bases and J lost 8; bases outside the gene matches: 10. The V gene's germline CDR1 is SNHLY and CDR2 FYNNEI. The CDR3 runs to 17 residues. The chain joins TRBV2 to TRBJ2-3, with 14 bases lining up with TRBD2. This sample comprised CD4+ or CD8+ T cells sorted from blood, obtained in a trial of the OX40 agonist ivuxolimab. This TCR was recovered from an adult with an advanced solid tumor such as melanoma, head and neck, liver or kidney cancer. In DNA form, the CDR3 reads TGTGCCAGCAGTGATGGGACTAGCGGGGGCCCCGGTGGTACGCAGTATTTT. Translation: CASSDGTSGGPGGTQYF.